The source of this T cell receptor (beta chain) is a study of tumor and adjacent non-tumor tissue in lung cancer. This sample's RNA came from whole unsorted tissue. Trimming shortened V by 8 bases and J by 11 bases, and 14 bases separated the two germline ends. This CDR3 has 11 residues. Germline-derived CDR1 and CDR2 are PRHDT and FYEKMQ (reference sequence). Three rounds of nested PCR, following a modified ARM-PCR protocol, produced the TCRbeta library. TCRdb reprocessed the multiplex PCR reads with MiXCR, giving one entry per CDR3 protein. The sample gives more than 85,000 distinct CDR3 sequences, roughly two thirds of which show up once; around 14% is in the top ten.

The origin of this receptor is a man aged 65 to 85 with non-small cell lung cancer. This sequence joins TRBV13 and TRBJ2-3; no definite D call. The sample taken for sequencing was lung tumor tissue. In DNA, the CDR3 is TGTGCCAGCGGTCAAAAGGGCATGCAGTATTTT. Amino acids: CASGQKGMQYF.